This T cell receptor beta chain was captured in a study of T cell changes during pregnancy in multiple sclerosis. Only in-frame clones appear in the TCRdb table, and some are missing; sequencing was by immunoSEQ multiplex PCR. The sample records about 50,000 clones, 80% to 95% being singletons. This receptor was taken from a female donor with multiple sclerosis, enrolled in a pregnancy study. The sequencing here drew on CD4+ T cells from peripheral blood mononuclear cells, taken in the second trimester of pregnancy.

CDR3 region: CASTSERGIGAEAFF. The CDR3 bases are TGTGCCAGCACTTCCGAGCGGGGGATCGGGGCTGAAGCTTTCTTT. The chain carries TRBV6-5 and TRBJ1-1, with D possibly matching TRBD1 (5 bases). The CDR3 has 15 residues. CDR1 and CDR2 from the germline V gene are MNHEY and SVGAGI. The ends were cut back, 7 bases at V and 6 bases at J, with 21 bases in the middle.